This T cell receptor (beta chain) was sequenced during a study of siplizumab effects on memory and regulatory T cells. Worth noting for this clone: The antigen is undetermined.

Study-level results: Naive or memory phenotype was unassignable for roughly 75-97% of proliferating CD4+ or CD8+ clones. Suppression by proliferating Tregs derived from siplizumab cultures was not verified. Contribution to the alloresponse seemed major for naive T cells, which also seemed more diverse than memory cells.

Per-sample assaying covered 10^5 or so TCR templates. Sequencing used immunoSEQ multiplex PCR; TCRdb keeps in-frame clones, though not all of them. Among about 87,000 clones listed, 90% were seen once. Germline values: CDR1 SNHLY, CDR2 FYNNEI. Trimming cost V 7 bases and J 7 bases; bases outside gene matches: 8. The CDR3 has 14 residues. This clonotype originated in a human donor in good health. Sequencing was performed on CD4+ T cells sorted from blood. V gene TRBV2 combines with J gene TRBJ2-1; 9 bases fit TRBD2. The CDR3 DNA is TGTGCCAGCATGAAGCGGGAGGTCCGGAATGAGCAGTTCTTC. It translates to CASMKREVRNEQFF.